Below, 16 T cell receptor beta chains from the same sample are listed, as sequenced in a study of neurological immune-mediated disorders. MiXCR, applied by TCRdb to the 5' RACE reads, yields one record per CDR3 protein. The top ten hold around 1.3% of the sample, which has 45,000 or so distinct CDR3 sequences, over 9.5% seen once. Sequencing used PBMCs. These receptors came from a female donor in good health.

This clonotype was observed many times. The V call is TRBV29-1, the J call TRBJ2-1, with TRBD2 identical over 8 bases. Germline V gives CDR1 SQVTM, CDR2 ANQGSEA. V was pared by 6 bases and J by 6 bases, with 10 bases of the junction left unmatched. The CDR3 sequence is 14 residues long. CDR3 in amino acids: CSVVAGIVGNEQFF. In DNA form, the CDR3 reads TGCAGCGTGGTAGCGGGAATAGTAGGCAATGAGCAGTTCTTC.

In its sample, this clonotype was seen many times. The V call is TRBV5-1, the J call TRBJ2-1, with TRBD2 identical over 12 bases. The length of the CDR3 is 14 residues. From germline, CDR1 is SGHRS and CDR2 YFSETQ. The ends lost 6 bases at V and 10 bases at J; junction bases unmatched: 8. CDR3 DNA: TGCGCCAGCAACCGACTAGCGGGAGTGGGAGAGCAGTTCTTC. Translating gives CASNRLAGVGEQFF.

This clonotype was recorded at least ten times. This rearrangement joins TRBV5-1 to TRBJ1-2; D gene unclear. CDR3 length: 14 residues. CDR1 and CDR2 from the germline V gene are SGHRS and YFSETQ. V lost 0 bases, J lost 6 bases, and 12 bases lay in between. The CDR3 nucleotides are TGCGCCAGCAGCTTGGGCCAAAAGGCGAATGGCTACACCTTC. It translates to CASSLGQKANGYTF.

This clonotype was picked up many times. The V call is TRBV4-1, the J call TRBJ1-2; D is uncertain. Germline lookup yields CDR1 MGHRA and CDR2 YSYEKL. Trimming took 1 base from V and 9 from J, leaving 18 bases between them. The CDR3 is 15 amino acids. The CDR3 loop reads CASSQVGFSVFSYTF. CDR3 DNA sequence: TGCGCCAGCAGCCAAGTTGGATTTTCGGTTTTTAGCTACACCTTC.

This clonotype was picked up many times. The J gene is TRBJ2-3, the V gene TRBV5-1; D remains unclear. Deletions cut 4 bases from V and 0 bases from J, with 9 bases between. Per germline, CDR1 SGHRS and CDR2 YFSETQ. CDR3 length equals 14 residues. The DNA of the CDR3 is TGCGCCAGCAGCCCCTTACCCAGCACAGATACGCAGTATTTT. Amino acid sequence: CASSPLPSTDTQYF. Combining the CDR3 with reference TRBV5-1 and TRBJ2-3 gives the whole variable domain KAGVTQTPRYLIKTRGQQVTLSCSPISGHRSVSWYQQTPGQGLQFLFEYFSETQRNKGNFPGRFSGRQFSNSRSEMNVSTLELGDSALYLCASSPLPSTDTQYFGPGTRLTVL.

Regarding this clonotype: A single base separates this from a much larger clone, so it may be a read error. J is TRBJ1-3 and V is TRBV14; D is ambiguous. The CDR3 runs 14 residues. CDR1 SGHDN and CDR2 FVKESK come from the germline V gene. The CDR3 reads CASARSYSGNTTYF. CDR3 bases: TGTGCCAGCGCCAGGTCCTACTCTGGAAACACCACATATTTT.

This clonotype was recorded many times. V gene TRBV7-2 combines with J gene TRBJ2-5; 10 nucleotides agree with TRBD2. The CDR3 runs to 15 residues. Germline V gene lookup returns CDR1 SGHTA and CDR2 FQGNSA. The V gene end was trimmed by 5 bases and the J gene end by 5 bases; junction bases not matched to a gene: 8. The CDR3 region has the DNA TGTGCCAGCAGCAGAACTAGCGGGGCGGGGGAGACCCAGTACTTC. Its translation is CASSRTSGAGETQYF.

The rearrangement links TRBV5-1 to TRBJ1-5; D call uncertain. V was cut by 0 bases and J by 6 bases, with 7 bases left in between. CDR1 and CDR2 (germline): SGHRS, YFSETQ. The CDR3 extends over 13 amino acids. The CDR3 is CASSLVPTQPQHF. The CDR3 coding sequence is TGCGCCAGCAGCTTGGTACCGACTCAGCCCCAGCATTTT.

In this sample, this clonotype turned up many times. The CDR3 DNA reads as TGCAGTGCGAGGGGTGGAGGGTACTACAATGAGCAGTTCTTC. It encodes CSARGGGYYNEQFF. The rearrangement joins TRBV20-1 to TRBJ2-1; D is possibly TRBD2 (6 bases). This CDR3 comprises 14 residues. Trimming pared 6 bases from V and 3 bases from J, leaving 15 bases between. Looked up from germline, CDR1 is DFQATT and CDR2 is SNEGSKA (reference sequence).

In its sample, this clonotype was seen a few times. The V call is TRBV20-1, the J call TRBJ1-6; possible D gene TRBD1, 5 bases. The CDR3 runs to 17 residues. V lost 1 base to trimming and J lost 5 bases, with 18 bases between them. Germline assignment: CDR1 DFQATT and CDR2 SNEGSKA (reference sequence). CDR3: CSARVFQARGNNSPLHF. Written as DNA, the CDR3 is TGCAGTGCTAGAGTGTTTCAGGCCCGGGGGAATAATTCACCCCTCCACTTT.

The chain couples TRBV12-3 or TRBV12-4 to TRBJ2-7; D is possibly TRBD2 (5 bases). V lost 3 bases, J lost 1 base, and 13 bases lay in between. The CDR3 loop spans 15 amino acids. CDR3 loop: CASSFGFEGSYEQYF. For the CDR3, the DNA is TGTGCCAGCAGTTTTGGCTTCGAGGGTTCCTACGAGCAGTACTTC.

This clonotype was counted many times. Written as DNA, the CDR3 is TGCAGTGCTATCTCGACGAACACTGAAGCTTTCTTT. Translation gives CSAISTNTEAFF. The genes are TRBV20-1 and TRBJ1-1; no reliable D call. Germline V gene lookup returns CDR1 DFQATT and CDR2 SNEGSKA (reference sequence). This CDR3 has 12 residues. Deletions cut 4 bases from V and 1 base from J, with 7 bases between.

This clonotype was seen many times. The V call is TRBV12-3 or TRBV12-4, the J call TRBJ2-2; 9 bases fit TRBD2. Trimming at V came to 1 base and at J to 6 bases, leaving 3 bases not matched to a gene. The CDR3 totals 15 residues. CDR3 DNA: TGTGCCAGCAGTTTAGGCGGGGGGGCGCCCGGGGAGCTGTTTTTT. This gives the protein CASSLGGGAPGELFF.

This chain joins TRBV18 and TRBJ1-2, with TRBD1 as a possible D gene (6 bases). The V gene lost 0 bases and the J gene lost 3 bases, with 14 bases spanning the gap. Germline assignment: CDR1 KGHSH and CDR2 LQKENI. This CDR3 comprises 16 residues. The CDR3 coding sequence is TGTGCCAGCTCACCACCGGGGGCAACCCCTTACTATGGCTACACCTTC. It yields the protein CASSPPGATPYYGYTF.

In its sample, this clonotype was seen a few times. This chain uses TRBV19 with TRBJ2-3, with D possibly TRBD2 on 6 matching bases. The V end was cut by 6 bases, the J end by 0 bases, with 10 bases between. Per germline, CDR1 LNHDA and CDR2 SQIVND (reference sequence). CDR3 length: 14 amino acids. This CDR3 reads CASRWAGSTDTQYF. CDR3 nucleotides: TGTGCCAGTAGATGGGCGGGGAGCACAGATACGCAGTATTTT.

The table lists this clonotype with many counts. J is TRBJ2-2 and V is TRBV5-6, with 8 bases identical to TRBD2. Germline CDR1 reads SGHDT; CDR2 reads YYEEEE. The trim removed 4 bases at V and 0 bases at J, leaving 5 bases unmatched. This CDR3 is built from 16 residues. CDR3 in DNA: TGTGCCAGCAGCCCGGGGGGGCGTTCGAACACCGGGGAGCTGTTTTTT. It yields the protein CASSPGGRSNTGELFF.